This T cell receptor beta chain was recorded in a study of Tregs in tolerant kidney transplant recipients. Study-wide background: Related graft donors supplied nonmyeloablative bone marrow transplants, and mixed chimerism was transient. Study findings and constraints: Findings come from small patient numbers and require larger validation. In tolerant patients, donor-specific Tregs outgrew total Tregs, suggesting antigen-driven expansion.

Trimming took off 0 bases at V and 4 bases at J, with 4 bases between the two ends. There are 11 residues in the CDR3. Germline V gene lookup returns CDR1 GTSNPN and CDR2 SVGIG (reference sequence). Unstimulated Tregs (CD4+CD25+CD127-) and CD4+CD25- non-Tregs were sorted from PBMCs. Profiled with immunoSEQ multiplex PCR; TCRdb holds only in-frame clones, not every one. The sample holds some 80,000 clones, 95% to 98% seen once. On this clone: Antigen unknown.

The rearrangement joins TRBV30 to TRBJ2-7; D unclear. This specimen consisted of CD4+ T cells from blood, obtained before the transplant. This TCR came from a human donor who received a combined kidney and bone marrow transplant. In nucleotides, the CDR3 is TGTGCCTGGAGTGTTATTTACGAGCAGTACTTC. Residues: CAWSVIYEQYF.